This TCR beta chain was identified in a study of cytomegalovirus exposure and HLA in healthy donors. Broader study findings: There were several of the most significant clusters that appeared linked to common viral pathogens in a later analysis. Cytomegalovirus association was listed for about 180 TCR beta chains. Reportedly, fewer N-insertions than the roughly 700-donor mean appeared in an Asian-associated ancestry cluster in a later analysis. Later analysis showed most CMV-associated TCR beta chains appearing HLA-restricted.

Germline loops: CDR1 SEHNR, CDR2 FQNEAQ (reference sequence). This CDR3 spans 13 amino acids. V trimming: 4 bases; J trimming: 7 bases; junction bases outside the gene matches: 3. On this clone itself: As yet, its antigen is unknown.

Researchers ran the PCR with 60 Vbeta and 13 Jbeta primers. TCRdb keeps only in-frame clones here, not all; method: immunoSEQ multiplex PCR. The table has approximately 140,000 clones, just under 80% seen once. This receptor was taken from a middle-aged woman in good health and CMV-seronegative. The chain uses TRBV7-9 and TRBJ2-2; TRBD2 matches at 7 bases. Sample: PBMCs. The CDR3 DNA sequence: TGTGCCAGCAGCTCGGGAGGCCTCGGGGAGCTGTTTTTT. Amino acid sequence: CASSSGGLGELFF.